These T cell receptor beta chains were read from a single sample in a study of shared clonotypes between healthy human individuals. Clones were read by immunoSEQ multiplex PCR, and TCRdb kept only the in-frame ones, dropping some. In the table there are hundreds of thousands of clones, about three quarters of which are singletons. Sample: memory CD4+ T cells sorted from blood. Source of these receptors: a woman aged 30 to 39 in good health. The CDR3 runs from the conserved cysteine through the conserved F or W. The D gene is left open where the match is weak. Size is omitted from some rows. Given values are once, few, many or a class for expanded clones.

CDR3	DNA	D	V	J	size
CASSPRAQSSYEQYF	TGTGCCAGTAGTCCCAGGGCGCAGAGCTCCTACGAGCAGTACTTC	-	TRBV19	TRBJ2-7	-
CAWGATGNQPQHF	TGTGCCTGGGGGGCCACCGGCAATCAGCCCCAGCATTTT	-	TRBV30	TRBJ1-5	-
CASRMGTVYGYTF	TGTGCCAGCAGAATGGGGACAGTCTATGGCTACACCTTC	TRBD1	TRBV28	TRBJ1-2	-
CASSLAQGQNTGELFF	TGTGCCAGCAGCTTAGCGCAGGGACAGAACACCGGGGAGCTGTTTTTT	-	TRBV7-6	TRBJ2-2	-
CASSLPISRAGDYGYTF	TGTGCCAGCAGTTTACCCATCTCCAGGGCTGGGGACTATGGCTACACCTTC	-	TRBV27	TRBJ1-2	-
CASSQTERSGNTIYF	TGTGCCAGCAGCCAGACAGAGAGAAGTGGAAACACCATATATTTT	-	TRBV4-2	TRBJ1-3	-
CASSLSGFPNYGYTF	TGTGCCAGCAGTTTATCGGGTTTTCCTAACTATGGCTACACCTTC	-	TRBV28	TRBJ1-2	-
CASSSQGGVGEQYF	TGTGCCAGTAGTTCGCAGGGAGGGGTTGGCGAGCAGTACTTC	TRBD2	TRBV19	TRBJ2-7	-
CASSPRQGSANEKLFF	TGTGCCAGCTCACCAAGACAGGGGTCAGCTAATGAAAAACTGTTTTTT	TRBD1	TRBV18	TRBJ1-4	-
CASSISHRINYGYTF	TGTGCCAGTAGTATATCCCACAGAATAAACTATGGCTACACCTTC	-	TRBV19	TRBJ1-2	-
CASRLAGINTGELFF	TGTGCCAGCAGGCTAGCGGGGATTAACACCGGGGAGCTGTTTTTT	TRBD2	TRBV11-2	TRBJ2-2	-
CAWSDPHRDGSGNTIYF	TGTGCCTGGAGTGACCCACACCGGGACGGCTCTGGAAACACCATATATTTT	-	TRBV30	TRBJ1-3	-
CASSQEKDRGTDTQYF	TGTGCCAGCAGCCAGGAGAAGGACAGGGGCACAGATACGCAGTATTTT	TRBD1	TRBV4-2	TRBJ2-3	-
CASSELGPGRAETDTQYF	TGTGCCAGCAGTGAATTGGGGCCCGGGAGGGCGGAGACAGATACGCAGTATTTT	TRBD2	TRBV25-1	TRBJ2-3	-
CASSLVRGPRTDTQYF	TGCGCCAGCAGCTTGGTCCGGGGGCCCCGCACAGATACGCAGTATTTT	-	TRBV5-1	TRBJ2-3	-
CASSLVSGSAGATGELFF	TGTGCCAGCAGCTTAGTCTCAGGGTCGGCGGGAGCAACCGGGGAGCTGTTTTTT	TRBD2	TRBV11-2	TRBJ2-2	-
CARSLCGGVCTEAFF	TGTGCCAGAAGCCTTTGCGGGGGTGTGTGCACTGAAGCTTTCTTT	-	TRBV5-3	TRBJ1-1	-
CASRPYGRKAGVNYEQYF	TGTGCCAGCAGGCCTTATGGGAGAAAGGCGGGAGTCAACTACGAGCAGTACTTC	TRBD2	TRBV27	TRBJ2-7	-
CASSLSRQGYEQYF	TGCGCCAGCAGCCTATCAAGACAGGGCTACGAGCAGTACTTC	TRBD1	TRBV5-1	TRBJ2-7	-
CASSEAGKNQPQHF	TGCGCCAGCAGCGAGGCAGGGAAGAATCAGCCCCAGCATTTT	-	TRBV10-2	TRBJ1-5	-
CASSLRDPFPNIMNTEAFF	TGTGCCAGCAGCTTGAGGGATCCATTCCCCAATATCATGAACACTGAAGCTTTCTTT	-	TRBV11-3	TRBJ1-1	once
CASSHQGEGYEKLFF	TGTGCCAGCAGCCACCAGGGGGAGGGTTATGAAAAACTGTTTTTT	TRBD1	TRBV9	TRBJ1-4	few
CASSPNSNSNQPQHF	TGTGCCAGCTCACCTAATTCTAATAGCAATCAGCCCCAGCATTTT	-	TRBV18	TRBJ1-5	-
CASSASGSRPDTQYF	TGTGCCAGCAGTGCTAGCGGGAGTCGCCCAGATACGCAGTATTTT	TRBD2	TRBV6-1	TRBJ2-3	-
CASSVSFTGKVYEQFF	TGTGCCAGCAGTGTCTCGTTCACGGGAAAGGTATATGAGCAGTTCTTC	-	TRBV25-1	TRBJ2-1	-
CASSQAGLRTDTQYF	TGCGCCAGCAGCCAAGCTGGTCTCCGCACAGATACGCAGTATTTT	-	TRBV5-1	TRBJ2-3	few
CASSAGNSGNTIYF	TGTGCCAGCAGTGCCGGGAACTCTGGAAACACCATATATTTT	-	TRBV2	TRBJ1-3	-
CSVAGRNTEAFF	TGCAGCGTTGCGGGCAGGAACACTGAAGCTTTCTTT	-	TRBV29-1	TRBJ1-1	few
CASSQRQGLSGNTIYF	TGCGCCAGCAGCCAAAGACAGGGGCTCTCTGGAAACACCATATATTTT	TRBD1	TRBV5-1	TRBJ1-3	-
CASSTGRGGTGELFF	TGTGCCAGCAGCACCGGAAGGGGTGGGACCGGGGAGCTGTTTTTT	-	TRBV7-9	TRBJ2-2	-
CASSISLEGTDTQYF	TGTGCCAGTAGTATATCTCTAGAAGGCACAGATACGCAGTATTTT	-	TRBV19	TRBJ2-3	-
CASRAREGLNTQYF	TGTGCCAGCAGGGCGCGGGAGGGCCTGAATACGCAGTATTTT	TRBD2	TRBV2	TRBJ2-3	-
CASSHGPGSYEQYF	TGTGCCAGCAGCCACGGACCAGGTTCCTACGAGCAGTACTTC	-	TRBV6-1	TRBJ2-7	-
CASSQDPGFSSGYTF	TGTGCCAGCAGCCAAGATCCGGGGTTTTCGTCTGGCTACACCTTC	-	TRBV4-2	TRBJ1-2	-
CASSEGAGTDTQYF	TGTGCCAGCAGTGAAGGCGCGGGCACAGATACGCAGTATTTT	-	TRBV6-1	TRBJ2-3	-
CASSPTGNTEAFF	TGTGCCAGCTCACCGACAGGGAACACTGAAGCTTTCTTT	-	TRBV18	TRBJ1-1	few
CASTSGGRYEQYF	TGTGCCAGCACCTCCGGGGGTAGGTACGAGCAGTACTTC	-	TRBV28	TRBJ2-7	-
CASSPRRTGDTEAFF	TGTGCCAGCAGCCCGCGACGGACAGGGGACACTGAAGCTTTCTTT	TRBD1	TRBV11-2	TRBJ1-1	-
CASSPHPGQGLYGYTF	TGTGCCAGCAGCCCCCACCCGGGACAGGGTCTCTATGGCTACACCTTC	TRBD1	TRBV7-2	TRBJ1-2	-
CASSSELAKNIQYF	TGTGCCAGCAGCTCAGAGCTAGCCAAAAACATTCAGTACTTC	-	TRBV7-9	TRBJ2-4	-
CASSLAWPGADNQPQHF	TGTGCCAGCAGCTTGGCTTGGCCAGGGGCGGACAATCAGCCCCAGCATTTT	-	TRBV5-5	TRBJ1-5	-
CASSQDPGNINYGYTF	TGTGCCAGCAGCCAAGATCCAGGGAATATTAACTATGGCTACACCTTC	-	TRBV4-2	TRBJ1-2	-
CASSLAGLAGGTGELFF	TGTGCCAGCAGCTTGGCCGGGTTAGCGGGAGGAACCGGGGAGCTGTTTTTT	TRBD2	TRBV5-4	TRBJ2-2	-
CASSAYLYGYTF	TGTGCCAGCAGCGCGTATCTCTATGGCTACACCTTC	-	TRBV28	TRBJ1-2	-
CASHRGGSNQPQHF	TGTGCCAGTCATAGGGGGGGAAGCAATCAGCCCCAGCATTTT	-	TRBV28	TRBJ1-5	-
CASSVGLALGGYTF	TGTGCCAGCAGCGTAGGTCTCGCCCTCGGGGGCTACACCTTC	-	TRBV9	TRBJ1-2	-
CASSFRQGDTGELFF	TGTGCCAGCAGCTTTAGACAGGGGGACACCGGGGAGCTGTTTTTT	TRBD1	TRBV7-9	TRBJ2-2	-
CASSFGQGYQPQHF	TGTGCCAGCAGTTTCGGGCAGGGTTATCAGCCCCAGCATTTT	-	TRBV28	TRBJ1-5	-
CASSALSGISYEQYF	TGTGCCAGCAGCGCTCTTAGCGGGATCTCCTACGAGCAGTACTTC	TRBD2	TRBV9	TRBJ2-7	-
CASSYTSGHSDTQYF	TGTGCCAGCAGCTACACTAGTGGGCACTCAGATACGCAGTATTTT	-	TRBV7-3	TRBJ2-3	few
CAPTWGGAGYGYTF	TGTGCCCCCACATGGGGGGGGGCGGGTTATGGCTACACCTTC	-	TRBV25-1	TRBJ1-2	-
CSVSDYGTSGHPETQYF	TGCAGCGTCTCCGATTACGGGACTAGCGGGCACCCGGAAACGCAGTATTTT	TRBD2	TRBV29-1	TRBJ2-3	-
CASRRGQETQYF	TGTGCCAGCAGGCGGGGCCAAGAGACCCAGTACTTC	-	TRBV27	TRBJ2-5	-
CASSALGQGEETQYF	TGCGCCAGCAGCGCCTTGGGACAGGGGGAAGAGACCCAGTACTTC	TRBD1	TRBV5-1	TRBJ2-5	-